This TCR beta chain was retrieved from a study of T cells in Graves' hyperthyroidism and ophthalmopathy. The CDR3 length is 16 residues. Between the trimmed V and J ends, which lost 4 bases and 3 bases, there was a span of 16 bases. From germline, CDR1 is SEHNR and CDR2 FQNEAQ (reference sequence). Graves' hyperthyroidism is called stable when ophthalmopathy does not progress within 18 months. Hyperthyroidism in the patients, aged 18 to 65, was newly diagnosed and under 2 months in duration. What was amplified from RNA transcripts were TCR beta CDR3 regions. The HTBI primer set was used in a first-round RT-PCR of the TCR CDR3. In TCRdb, the multiplex PCR reads were re-called with MiXCR into one record per CDR3 protein. Counted here are about 560,000 distinct CDR3 sequences, approximately 15% occurring once; the ten biggest clones make up 15% to 20%. This clonotype has ten or more counts.

The genes are TRBV7-9 and TRBJ2-1; TRBD2 might be the D (6 bases). Sequencing was carried out using blood. This sequence originates from a woman aged 18 to 35 with Graves' hyperthyroidism. DNA for the CDR3: TGTGCCAGCAGCTCGACTAGTGTTTCTATCTACAATGAGCAGTTCTTC. It yields the protein CASSSTSVSIYNEQFF.